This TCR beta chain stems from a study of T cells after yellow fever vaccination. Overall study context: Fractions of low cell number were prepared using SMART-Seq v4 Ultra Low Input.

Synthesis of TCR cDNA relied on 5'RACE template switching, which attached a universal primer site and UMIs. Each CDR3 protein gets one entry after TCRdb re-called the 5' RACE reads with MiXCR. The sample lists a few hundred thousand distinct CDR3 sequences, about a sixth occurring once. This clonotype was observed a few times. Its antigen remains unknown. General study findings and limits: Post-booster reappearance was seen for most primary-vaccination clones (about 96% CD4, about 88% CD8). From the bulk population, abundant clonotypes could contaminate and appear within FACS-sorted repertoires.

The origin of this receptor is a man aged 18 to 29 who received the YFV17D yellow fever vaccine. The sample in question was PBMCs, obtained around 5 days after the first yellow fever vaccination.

The CDR3 reads CASSQGFTEAFF. The CDR3, as DNA: TGTGCCAGCAGCCAGGGGTTCACTGAAGCTTTCTTT. The rearrangement joins TRBV3-1 to TRBJ1-1; D is unclear. The germline V gene has CDR1 LGHDT and CDR2 YNNKEL (reference sequence). This CDR3 is 12 amino acids long. Trimming took 3 bases from V and 4 from J, leaving 6 bases between them.